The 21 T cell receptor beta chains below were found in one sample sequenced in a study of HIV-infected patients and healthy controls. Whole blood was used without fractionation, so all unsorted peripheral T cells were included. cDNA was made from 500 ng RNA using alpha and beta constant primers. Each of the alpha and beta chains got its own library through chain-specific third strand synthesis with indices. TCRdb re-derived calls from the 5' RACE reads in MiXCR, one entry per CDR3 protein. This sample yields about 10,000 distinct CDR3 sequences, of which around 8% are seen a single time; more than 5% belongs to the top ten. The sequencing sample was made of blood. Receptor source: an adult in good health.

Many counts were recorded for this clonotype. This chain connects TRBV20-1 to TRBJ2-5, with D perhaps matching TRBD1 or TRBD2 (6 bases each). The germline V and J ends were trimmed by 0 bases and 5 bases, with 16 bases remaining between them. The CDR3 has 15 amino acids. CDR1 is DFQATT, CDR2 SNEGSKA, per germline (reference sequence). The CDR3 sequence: CSARDYRGPHETQYF. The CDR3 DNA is TGCAGTGCTAGAGATTATCGGGGGCCTCATGAGACCCAGTACTTC.

As DNA, the CDR3 is TGCAGCGTCGCGGGGGAGGTCGAAGCTTTCTTT. It encodes CSVAGEVEAFF. This chain joins TRBV29-1 and TRBJ1-1; possible D gene TRBD1, 5 bases. CDR3 length equals 11 residues. Trimming took off 6 bases at V and 8 bases at J, with 13 bases between the two ends. Looked up from germline, CDR1 is SQVTM and CDR2 is ANQGSEA.

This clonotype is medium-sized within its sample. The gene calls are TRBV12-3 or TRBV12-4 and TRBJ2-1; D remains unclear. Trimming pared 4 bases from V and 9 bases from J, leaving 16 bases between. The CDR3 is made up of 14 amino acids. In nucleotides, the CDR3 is TGTGCCAGCAGTTCCTTCCGAGGTTCTGGTGAGCAGTTCTTC. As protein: CASSSFRGSGEQFF.

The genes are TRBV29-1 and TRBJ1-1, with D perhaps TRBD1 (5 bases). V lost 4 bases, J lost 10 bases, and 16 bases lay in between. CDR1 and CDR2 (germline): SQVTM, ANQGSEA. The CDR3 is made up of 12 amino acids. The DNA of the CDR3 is TGCAGCGTTGTGTCATCGACAGAGGGAGCTTTCTTT. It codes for CSVVSSTEGAFF.

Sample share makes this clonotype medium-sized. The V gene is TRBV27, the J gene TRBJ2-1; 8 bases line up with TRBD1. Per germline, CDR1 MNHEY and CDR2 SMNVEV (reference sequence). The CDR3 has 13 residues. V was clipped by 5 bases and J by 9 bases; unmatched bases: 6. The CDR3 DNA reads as TGTGCCAGCAGTCAGGGGGCGAGTTCTGAGCAGTTCTTC. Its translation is CASSQGASSEQFF.

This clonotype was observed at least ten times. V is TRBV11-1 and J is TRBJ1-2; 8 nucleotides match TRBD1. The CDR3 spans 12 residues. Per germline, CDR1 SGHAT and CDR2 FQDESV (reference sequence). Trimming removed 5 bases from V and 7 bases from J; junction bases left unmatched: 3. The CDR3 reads CASSRTGPGYTF. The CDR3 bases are TGTGCCAGCAGCCGGACAGGGCCTGGCTACACCTTC.

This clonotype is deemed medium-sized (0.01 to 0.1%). CDR3 region: CASSQEGFGGVTDTQYF. Written as DNA, the CDR3 is TGTGCCAGCAGCCAAGAAGGATTCGGGGGGGTCACAGATACGCAGTATTTT. The rearrangement uses TRBV3-1 and TRBJ2-3; 8 bases line up with TRBD2. Germline-derived CDR1 and CDR2 are LGHDT and YNNKEL (reference sequence). The CDR3 runs to 17 residues. J gave up 2 bases and V 0 bases, and 7 bases lay outside the gene matches.

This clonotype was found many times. DNA for the CDR3: TGTGCCACCAGTGATCCCGGGGAGGGTCAGCCCCAGCATTTT. Its protein product is CATSDPGEGQPQHF. The V and J genes are TRBV24-1 and TRBJ1-5; no reliable D call. Trimming stripped 3 bases from V and 6 bases from J, with 11 bases between. The germline V gene has CDR1 KGHDR and CDR2 SFDVKD. The CDR3 length is 14 residues.

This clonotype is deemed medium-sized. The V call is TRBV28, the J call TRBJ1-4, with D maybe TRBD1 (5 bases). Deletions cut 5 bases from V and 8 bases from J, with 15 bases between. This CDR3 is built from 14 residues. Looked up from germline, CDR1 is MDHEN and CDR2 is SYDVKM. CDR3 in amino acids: CASSRKGDGEKLFF. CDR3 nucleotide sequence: TGTGCCAGCAGTCGGAAAGGGGACGGGGAAAAACTGTTTTTT.

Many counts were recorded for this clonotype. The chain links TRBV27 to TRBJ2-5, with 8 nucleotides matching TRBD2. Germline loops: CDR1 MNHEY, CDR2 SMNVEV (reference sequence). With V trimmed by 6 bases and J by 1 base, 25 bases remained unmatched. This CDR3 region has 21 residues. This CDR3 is CASSRTPGLSGGPFGQETQYF. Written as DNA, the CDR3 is TGTGCCAGCAGCCGTACTCCCGGACTAAGCGGGGGTCCTTTCGGCCAAGAGACCCAGTACTTC.

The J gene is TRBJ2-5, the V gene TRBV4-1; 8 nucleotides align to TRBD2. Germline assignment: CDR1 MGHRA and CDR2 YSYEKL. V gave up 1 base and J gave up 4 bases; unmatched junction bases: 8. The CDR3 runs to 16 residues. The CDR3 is CASSQGGGLGVETQYF. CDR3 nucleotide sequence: TGCGCCAGCAGCCAAGGAGGGGGACTAGGGGTAGAGACCCAGTACTTC.

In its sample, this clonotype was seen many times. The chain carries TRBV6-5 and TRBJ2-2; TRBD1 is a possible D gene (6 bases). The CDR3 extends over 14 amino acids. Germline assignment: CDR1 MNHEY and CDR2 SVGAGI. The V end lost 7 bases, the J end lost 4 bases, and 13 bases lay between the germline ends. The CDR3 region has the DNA TGTGCCAGCATCAAACAGGGATTCACCGGGGAGCTGTTTTTT. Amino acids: CASIKQGFTGELFF.

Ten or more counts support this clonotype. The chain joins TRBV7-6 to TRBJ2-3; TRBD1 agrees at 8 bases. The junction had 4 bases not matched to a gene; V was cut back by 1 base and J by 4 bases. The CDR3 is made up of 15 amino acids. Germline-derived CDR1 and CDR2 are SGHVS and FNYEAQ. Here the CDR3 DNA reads TGTGCCAGCAGCTTAGGTGTACAGGGGGCAGATACGCAGTATTTT. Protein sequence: CASSLGVQGADTQYF.

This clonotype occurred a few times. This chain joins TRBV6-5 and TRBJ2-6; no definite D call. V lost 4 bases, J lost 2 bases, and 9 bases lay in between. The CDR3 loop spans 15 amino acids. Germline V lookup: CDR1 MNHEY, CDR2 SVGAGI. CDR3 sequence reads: CASSSRRAGANVLTF. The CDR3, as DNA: TGTGCCAGCAGTTCCCGAAGGGCTGGGGCCAACGTCCTGACTTTC.

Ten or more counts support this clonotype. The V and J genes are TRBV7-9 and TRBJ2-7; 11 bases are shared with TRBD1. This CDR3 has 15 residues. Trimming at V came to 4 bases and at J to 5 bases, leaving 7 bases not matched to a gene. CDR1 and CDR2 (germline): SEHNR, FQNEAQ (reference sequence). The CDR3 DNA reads TGTGCCAGCAGCTCCCCTCGGACAGGGGGCAACGAGCAGTACTTC. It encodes CASSSPRTGGNEQYF. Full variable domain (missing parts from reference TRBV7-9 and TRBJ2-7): DTGVSQNPRHKITKRGQNVTFRCDPISEHNRLYWYRQTLGQGPEFLTYFQNEAQLEKSRLLSDRFSAERPKGSFSTLEIQRTEQGDSAMYLCASSSPRTGGNEQYFGPGTRLTVT.

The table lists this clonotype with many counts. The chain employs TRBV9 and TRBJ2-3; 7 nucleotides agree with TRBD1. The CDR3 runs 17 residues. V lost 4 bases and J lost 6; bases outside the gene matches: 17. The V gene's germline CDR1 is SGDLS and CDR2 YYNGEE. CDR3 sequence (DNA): TGTGCCAGCAGCCCGAGACAGGGCTTGGACCTGATTGATACGCAGTATTTT. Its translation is CASSPRQGLDLIDTQYF.

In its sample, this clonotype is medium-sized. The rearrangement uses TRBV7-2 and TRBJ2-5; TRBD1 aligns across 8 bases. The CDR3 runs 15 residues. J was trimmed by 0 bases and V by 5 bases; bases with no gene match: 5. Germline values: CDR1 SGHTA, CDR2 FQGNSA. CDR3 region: CASSQGQGNQETQYF. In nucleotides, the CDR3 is TGTGCCAGCAGCCAAGGACAGGGCAACCAAGAGACCCAGTACTTC. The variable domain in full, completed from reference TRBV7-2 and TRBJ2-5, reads GAGVSQSPSNKVTEKGKDVELRCDPISGHTALYWYRQSLGQGLEFLIYFQGNSAPDKSGLPSDRFSAERTGGSVSTLTIQRTQQEDSAVYLCASSQGQGNQETQYFGPGTRLLVL.

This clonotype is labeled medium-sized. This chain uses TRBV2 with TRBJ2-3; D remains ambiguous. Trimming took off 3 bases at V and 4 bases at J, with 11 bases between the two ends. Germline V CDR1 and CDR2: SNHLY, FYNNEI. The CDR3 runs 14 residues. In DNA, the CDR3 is TGTGCCAGCAGTGACCCAAGACATGCAGATACGCAGTATTTT. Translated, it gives CASSDPRHADTQYF. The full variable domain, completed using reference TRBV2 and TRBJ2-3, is EPEVTQTPSHQVTQMGQEVILRCVPISNHLYFYWYRQILGQKVEFLVSFYNNEISEKSEIFDDQFSVERPDGSNFTLKIRSTKLEDSAMYFCASSDPRHADTQYFGPGTRLTVL.

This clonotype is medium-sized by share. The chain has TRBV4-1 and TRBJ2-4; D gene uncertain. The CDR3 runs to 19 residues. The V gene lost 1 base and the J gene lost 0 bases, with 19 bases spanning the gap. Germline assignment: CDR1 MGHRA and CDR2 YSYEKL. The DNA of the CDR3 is TGCGCCAGCAGCCAAGGACCCCGGGCCTATATTTTAGCCAAAAACATTCAGTACTTC. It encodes CASSQGPRAYILAKNIQYF.

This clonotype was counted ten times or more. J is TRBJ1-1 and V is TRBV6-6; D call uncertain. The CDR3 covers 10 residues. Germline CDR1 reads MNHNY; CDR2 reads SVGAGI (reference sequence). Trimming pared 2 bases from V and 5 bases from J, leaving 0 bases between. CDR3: CASSYTEAFF. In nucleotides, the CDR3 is TGTGCCAGCAGTTACACTGAAGCTTTCTTT.

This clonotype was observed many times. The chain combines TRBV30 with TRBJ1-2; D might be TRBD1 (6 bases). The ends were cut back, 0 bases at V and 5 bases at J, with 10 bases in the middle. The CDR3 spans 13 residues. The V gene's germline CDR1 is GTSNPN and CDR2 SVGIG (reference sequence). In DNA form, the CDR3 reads TGTGCCTGGAGTGTAAGGGGGACGTATGGCTACACCTTC. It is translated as CAWSVRGTYGYTF. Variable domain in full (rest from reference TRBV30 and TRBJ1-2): SQTIHQWPATLVQPVGSPLSLECTVEGTSNPNLYWYRQAAGRGLQLLFYSVGIGQISSEVPQNLSASRPQDRQFILSSKKLLLSDSGFYLCAWSVRGTYGYTFGSGTRLTVV.